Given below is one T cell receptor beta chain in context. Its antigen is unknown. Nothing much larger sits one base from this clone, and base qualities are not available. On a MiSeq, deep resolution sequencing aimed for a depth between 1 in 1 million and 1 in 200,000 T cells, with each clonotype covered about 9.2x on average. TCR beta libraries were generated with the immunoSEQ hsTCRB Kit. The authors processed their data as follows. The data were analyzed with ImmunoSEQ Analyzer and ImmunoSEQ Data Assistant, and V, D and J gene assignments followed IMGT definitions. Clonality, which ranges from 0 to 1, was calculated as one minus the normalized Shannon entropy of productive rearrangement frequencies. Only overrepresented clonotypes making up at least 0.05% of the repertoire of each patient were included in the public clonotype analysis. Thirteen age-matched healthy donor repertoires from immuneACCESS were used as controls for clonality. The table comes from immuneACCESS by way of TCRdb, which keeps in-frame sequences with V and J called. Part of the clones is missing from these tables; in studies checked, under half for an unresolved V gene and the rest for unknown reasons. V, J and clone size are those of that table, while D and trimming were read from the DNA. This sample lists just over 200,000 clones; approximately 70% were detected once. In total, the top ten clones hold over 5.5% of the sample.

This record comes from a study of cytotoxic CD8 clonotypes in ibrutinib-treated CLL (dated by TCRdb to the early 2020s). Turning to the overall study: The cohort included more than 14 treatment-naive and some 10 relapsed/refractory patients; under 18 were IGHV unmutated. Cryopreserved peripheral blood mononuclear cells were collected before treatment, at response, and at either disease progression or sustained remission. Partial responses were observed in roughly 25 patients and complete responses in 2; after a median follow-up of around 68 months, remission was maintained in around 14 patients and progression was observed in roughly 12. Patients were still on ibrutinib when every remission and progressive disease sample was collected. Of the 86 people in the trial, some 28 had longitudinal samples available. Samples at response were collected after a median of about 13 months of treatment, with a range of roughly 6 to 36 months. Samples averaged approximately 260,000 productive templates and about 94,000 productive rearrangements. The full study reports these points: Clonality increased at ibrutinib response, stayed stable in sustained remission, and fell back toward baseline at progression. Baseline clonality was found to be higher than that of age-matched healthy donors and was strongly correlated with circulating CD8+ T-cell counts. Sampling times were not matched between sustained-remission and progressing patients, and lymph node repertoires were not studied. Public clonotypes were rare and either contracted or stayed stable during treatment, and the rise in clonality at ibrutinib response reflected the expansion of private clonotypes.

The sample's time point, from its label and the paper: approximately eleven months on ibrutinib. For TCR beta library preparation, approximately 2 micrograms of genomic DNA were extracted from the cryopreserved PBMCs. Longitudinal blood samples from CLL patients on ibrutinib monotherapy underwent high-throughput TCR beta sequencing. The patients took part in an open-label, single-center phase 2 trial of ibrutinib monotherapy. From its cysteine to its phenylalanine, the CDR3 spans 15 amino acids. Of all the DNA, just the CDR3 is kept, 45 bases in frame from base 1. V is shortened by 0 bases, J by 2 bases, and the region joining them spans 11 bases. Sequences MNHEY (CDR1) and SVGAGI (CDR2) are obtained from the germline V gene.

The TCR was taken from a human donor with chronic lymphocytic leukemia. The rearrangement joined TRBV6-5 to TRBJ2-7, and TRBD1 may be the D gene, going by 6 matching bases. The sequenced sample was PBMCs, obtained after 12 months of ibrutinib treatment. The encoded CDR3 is CASSYSVGDTYEQYF. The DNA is TGTGCCAGCAGTTACTCTGTGGGGGACACCTACGAGCAGTACTTC.